This passage covers 4 T cell receptor beta chains from one sample sequenced in a study of shared clonotypes between healthy human individuals. Assay: immunoSEQ multiplex PCR; the TCRdb copy retains only in-frame clones and omits some. This table has 950,000 to 1,300,000 clones, around 74% appearing once. Sequenced material: memory CD4+ T cells sorted from blood. Subset of the sample: CD45RA-negative fraction. The source is a man between 18 and 29 years old in good health.

This clone counts as medium-sized. The rearrangement uses TRBV2 and TRBJ1-2, with TRBD1 as a possible D gene (6 bases). The CDR3 has 13 residues. Per the germline V gene, CDR1 is SNHLY and CDR2 is FYNNEI. The V end was cut by 4 bases, the J end by 6 bases, with 12 bases between. CDR3 region: CASSGNGGDGYTF. CDR3 bases: TGTGCCAGCAGTGGTAATGGGGGCGATGGCTACACCTTC.

The chain recombines TRBV10-2 with TRBJ2-7, with unresolved D. Germline CDR1 and CDR2: WSHSY and SAAADI. The CDR3 consists of 14 residues. Deletions cut 5 bases from V and 3 bases from J, with 14 bases between. CDR3 sequence reads: CASSWSHYFYEQYF. The CDR3 DNA reads as TGCGCCAGCAGTTGGAGCCATTACTTCTACGAGCAGTACTTC.

This clone showed up just a few times. This same CDR3 is encoded by further DNA sequences in the sample. The chain is built from TRBV5-4 and TRBJ1-4; D not resolved. This CDR3 has 13 amino acids. Germline lookup yields CDR1 SGHNT and CDR2 YYREEE (reference sequence). V was cut by 4 bases and J by 8 bases, with 12 bases left in between. CDR3 in DNA: TGTGCCAGCAGCCCGGACCCGGGGGAAAAACTGTTTTTT. It translates to CASSPDPGEKLFF. Combining the CDR3 with reference TRBV5-4 and TRBJ1-4 gives the whole variable domain ETGVTQSPTHLIKTRGQQVTLRCSSQSGHNTVSWYQQALGQGPQFIFQYYREEENGRGNFPPRFSGLQFPNYSSELNVNALELDDSALYLCASSPDPGEKLFFGSGTQLSVL.

This CDR3 reads CASSLGVGAVQETQYF. The CDR3 nucleotides read TGTGCCAGCAGCTTGGGGGTAGGGGCGGTCCAAGAGACCCAGTACTTC. The chain couples TRBV5-6 to TRBJ2-5; the D gene is possibly TRBD1 (5 bases). CDR3 length: 16 amino acids. Trimming left V 0 bases short and J 1 base short, with 13 bases between. The germline V gene encodes CDR1 SGHDT and CDR2 YYEEEE.